What follows is one T cell receptor beta chain and its context. The sample belongs to a study of blood T cell repertoires in COVID-19. The table came from immunoSEQ multiplex PCR; TCRdb's copy has only in-frame clones and leaves some out. Among about 91,000 clones listed, around 72% were seen once. The TCR sequence derives from an older man with acute or convalescent COVID-19. Input material: peripheral blood.

This CDR3 reads CASTKTGEQYNSPLHF. The CDR3 DNA is TGTGCCAGCACGAAGACAGGGGAACAATATAATTCACCCCTCCACTTT. The genes are TRBV5-6 and TRBJ1-6; TRBD1 agrees at 8 bases. The CDR3 totals 16 residues. J gave up 4 bases and V 6 bases, and 9 bases lay outside the gene matches. Germline assignment: CDR1 SGHDT and CDR2 YYEEEE.